These 12 T cell receptor beta chains were all obtained from the same sample, sequenced in a study of T cell responses to AZD1222 COVID-19 vaccine. Sequencing used immunoSEQ multiplex PCR; TCRdb keeps in-frame clones, though not all of them. The sample lists some 150,000 clones, around nine tenths occurring once. Material: peripheral blood, obtained 28 days after the second AZD1222 dose. The receptors come from an adult who received the AZD1222 COVID-19 vaccine.

V and J are TRBV6-5 and TRBJ1-6, with a tentative D call TRBD1 (6 bases). Germline-derived CDR1 and CDR2 are MNHEY and SVGAGI. The V gene lost 7 bases and the J gene lost 6 bases, with 10 bases spanning the gap. There are 13 residues in the CDR3. DNA of the CDR3: TGTGCCAGCAAGGACAGCGGTAATTCACCCCTCCACTTT. The encoded protein is CASKDSGNSPLHF.

This rearrangement joins TRBV5-1 to TRBJ2-1; D may match TRBD1 or TRBD2 (5 bases each). The CDR3 is made up of 17 amino acids. Trimming removed 0 bases from V and 9 bases from J, with 22 bases in between. Germline V CDR1 and CDR2: SGHRS, YFSETQ. The CDR3 nucleotides are TGCGCCAGCAGCTTGGATCGGGGCGCGATCGTATACGGTGAGCAGTTCTTC. Protein sequence: CASSLDRGAIVYGEQFF.

This clone appeared once. CDR3: CASSRKDYEQYF. The CDR3 bases are TGTGCCAGCAGCCGCAAGGACTACGAGCAGTACTTC. This chain links TRBV12-3 or TRBV12-4 with TRBJ2-7; D is uncertain. V lost 6 bases and J 3 bases, leaving 9 bases between the germline ends. The CDR3 loop spans 12 amino acids.

This clone was found a few times. J is TRBJ2-5 and V is TRBV5-1; D gene uncertain. Germline V gene lookup returns CDR1 SGHRS and CDR2 YFSETQ. This CDR3 has 13 amino acids. Trimming left V 0 bases short and J 2 bases short, with 5 bases between. DNA of the CDR3: TGCGCCAGCAGCTTGGAGGGTCAAGAGACCCAGTACTTC. Its protein is CASSLEGQETQYF.

The chain links TRBV19 to TRBJ2-6; D gene uncertain. CDR1 is LNHDA and CDR2 is SQIVND in the germline V gene (reference sequence). With 4 bases removed from V and 0 bases from J, the gap between germline ends came to 7 bases. This CDR3 comprises 15 residues. The CDR3 loop reads CASSNRHSGANVLTF. CDR3 bases: TGTGCCAGTAGTAACCGCCACTCTGGGGCCAACGTCCTGACTTTC.

V gene TRBV24-1 combines with J gene TRBJ1-4; D unclear. Germline V lookup: CDR1 KGHDR, CDR2 SFDVKD. The V and J ends lost 9 bases and 3 bases respectively, with 10 bases between them. The CDR3 length is 13 residues. The CDR3 spells CATQDRPNEKLFF. DNA of the CDR3: TGTGCCACCCAGGACCGACCTAATGAAAAACTGTTTTTT.

V and J are TRBV5-6 and TRBJ1-2, with 7 bases identical to TRBD1. The CDR3 covers 13 residues. Trimming took 4 bases from V and 5 from J; bases not matched to a gene: 5. Per germline, CDR1 SGHDT and CDR2 YYEEEE. The CDR3 coding sequence is TGTGCCAGCAGCCAGGACAGGTCGTATGGCTACACCTTC. It specifies CASSQDRSYGYTF.

The chain links TRBV7-9 to TRBJ1-1, with a possible D match to TRBD1 (5 bases). In germline, CDR1 is SEHNR, CDR2 FQNEAQ (reference sequence). The CDR3 totals 15 residues. The V end lost 2 bases, the J end lost 7 bases, and 17 bases lay between the germline ends. Written as DNA, the CDR3 is TGTGCCAGCAGCTTATTGAGCGAGGGACCGAATGAAGCTTTCTTT. Translation: CASSLLSEGPNEAFF.

This rearrangement joins TRBV6-5 to TRBJ1-1; D call uncertain. Germline CDR1 is MNHEY and CDR2 is SVGAGI. This CDR3 has 15 amino acids. The V end lost 7 bases, the J end lost 4 bases, and 19 bases lay between the germline ends. This CDR3 reads CASMIMAVRGTEAFF. CDR3 in DNA: TGTGCCAGCATGATTATGGCCGTCCGGGGCACTGAAGCTTTCTTT.

The genes are TRBV18 and TRBJ2-3; D remains unclear. Germline assignment: CDR1 KGHSH and CDR2 LQKENI. This CDR3 is built from 11 residues. V was trimmed by 5 bases and J by 5 bases, leaving 5 bases between them. CDR3 bases: TGTGCCAGCTCAACAATAGATACGCAGTATTTT. It specifies CASSTIDTQYF.

The table lists this clone with a count of one. The chain joins TRBV25-1 to TRBJ2-1; 10 bases map to TRBD1. Looked up from germline, CDR1 is MGHDK and CDR2 is SYGVNS. This CDR3 spans 15 amino acids. J gave up 7 bases and V 4 bases, and 7 bases lay outside the gene matches. In DNA, the CDR3 is TGTGCCAGCAGTGGTCGGACAGGGGGAAAAAATGAGCAGTTCTTC. Translated: CASSGRTGGKNEQFF.

The chain carries TRBV6-2 or TRBV6-3 and TRBJ2-5; D ambiguous. This CDR3 region has 13 residues. Trimming left V 3 bases short and J 1 base short, with 6 bases between. Germline loops: CDR1 MNHEY, CDR2 SVGEGT. The chain's CDR3 is CASSYFSQETQYF. CDR3 bases: TGTGCCAGCAGTTATTTCAGCCAAGAGACCCAGTACTTC.